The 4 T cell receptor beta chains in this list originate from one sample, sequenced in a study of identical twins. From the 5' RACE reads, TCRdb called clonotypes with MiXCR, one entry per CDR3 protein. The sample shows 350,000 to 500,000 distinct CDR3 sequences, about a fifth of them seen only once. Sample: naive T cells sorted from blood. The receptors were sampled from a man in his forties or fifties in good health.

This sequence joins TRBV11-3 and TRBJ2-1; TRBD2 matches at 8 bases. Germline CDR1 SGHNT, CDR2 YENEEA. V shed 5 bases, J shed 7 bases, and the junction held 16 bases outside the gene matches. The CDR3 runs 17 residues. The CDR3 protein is CASSQYYGGAIGNEQFF. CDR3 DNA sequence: TGTGCCAGCAGCCAATACTACGGGGGGGCGATCGGGAATGAGCAGTTCTTC.

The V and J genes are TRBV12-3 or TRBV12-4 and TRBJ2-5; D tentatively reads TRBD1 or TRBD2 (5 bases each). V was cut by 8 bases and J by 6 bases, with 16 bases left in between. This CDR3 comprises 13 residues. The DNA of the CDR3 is TGTGCCAGCGGGTTTATGGGGGAGAAGACCCAGTACTTC. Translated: CASGFMGEKTQYF.

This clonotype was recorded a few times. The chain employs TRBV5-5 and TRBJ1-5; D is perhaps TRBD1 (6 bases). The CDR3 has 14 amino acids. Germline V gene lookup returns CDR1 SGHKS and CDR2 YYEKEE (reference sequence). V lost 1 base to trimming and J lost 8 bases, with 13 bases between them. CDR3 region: CASSLSGTREPQHF. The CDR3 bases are TGTGCCAGCAGCTTGTCAGGGACAAGGGAGCCCCAGCATTTT.

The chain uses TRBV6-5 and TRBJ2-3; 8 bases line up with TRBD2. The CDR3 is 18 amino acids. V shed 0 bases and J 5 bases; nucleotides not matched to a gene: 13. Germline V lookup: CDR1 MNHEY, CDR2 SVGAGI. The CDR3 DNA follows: TGTGCCAGCAGTTACTCGATGCTGGCGGGAGGCCCAAAAGATACGCAGTATTTT. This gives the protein CASSYSMLAGGPKDTQYF.